The rows below give T cell receptor beta chains drawn from one sample of a study of OX40 agonist ivuxolimab in advanced cancers. TCRdb's copy holds only in-frame clones and misses some; the assay was immunoSEQ multiplex PCR. The sample lists tens of thousands of clones; around 89% were seen once. The specimen comprised CD4+ or CD8+ T cells sorted from blood, sampled in a trial of the OX40 agonist ivuxolimab. The receptors were sampled from an adult with an advanced solid tumor such as melanoma, head and neck, liver or kidney cancer. CDR3s include the opening cysteine and the closing phenylalanine or tryptophan. Fields, in order: J gene, V gene, clone size, D gene, CDR3 DNA, CDR3 protein. The D gene is left open where the match is weak. The size of a clone is reported for some rows only, either as once, few or many, or as a class for expanded clones.

>TRBJ1-3|TRBV5-1|NA|TRBD1
TGCGCCAGCAGCTTGGGGGGACAGGGCTTCTCTGGAAACACCATATATTTT
CASSLGGQGFSGNTIYF
>TRBJ2-6|TRBV7-8|NA|NA
TGTGCCAGCAGCGCCGACTCAACTGGGGCCAACGTCCTGACTTTC
CASSADSTGANVLTF
>TRBJ2-3|TRBV7-9|NA|TRBD2
TGTGCCAGCAGCGTCGGGACTAGCGGAACCACAGATACGCAGTATTTT
CASSVGTSGTTDTQYF
>TRBJ1-5|TRBV18|NA|NA
TGTGCCAGCTCACCACCGTCGGGGGCAGGTCACCAGCCCCAGCATTTT
CASSPPSGAGHQPQHF
>TRBJ2-3|TRBV2|NA|NA
TGTGCCAGCAGCGAGGGGTTATTTGATACGCAGTATTTT
CASSEGLFDTQYF
>TRBJ2-7|TRBV28|NA|TRBD2
TGTGCCACCGTGACTAGCGGGGGAAGTATTTACGAGCAGTACTTC
CATVTSGGSIYEQYF
>TRBJ1-6|TRBV6-5|NA|TRBD1
TGTGCCAGCAGTTATTACAGGGGGCATAATTCACCCCTCCACTTT
CASSYYRGHNSPLHF
>TRBJ2-5|TRBV6-6|NA|TRBD2
TGTGCCAGCAGTTTTCGGACTAGGGTGGGGGGGGAGACCCAGTACTTC
CASSFRTRVGGETQYF
>TRBJ2-6|TRBV7-2|NA|TRBD1
TGTGCCAGCATCCCGGGCAGGGGGCTATTTGGGGCCAACGTCCTGACTTTC
CASIPGRGLFGANVLTF
>TRBJ2-3|TRBV5-1|few|TRBD1
TGCGCCAGCAGCGCCTGGGGACAGGGGGCGGTTGGTAGCGCAGATACGCAGTATTTT
CASSAWGQGAVGSADTQYF
>TRBJ1-1|TRBV7-9|few|NA
TGTGCCAGCAGCTTGCAGGGCGATAGCACTGAAGCTTTCTTT
CASSLQGDSTEAFF
>TRBJ2-5|TRBV28|NA|NA
TGTGCCAGCAAGGAAGGGGCCGCCCGGGAGACCCAGTACTTC
CASKEGAARETQYF
>TRBJ1-5|TRBV28|once|NA
TGTGCCAGCAGTTTTGAGCTCTATAGCAATCAGCCCCAGCATTTT
CASSFELYSNQPQHF
>TRBJ1-2|TRBV10-3|NA|NA
TGTGCCATCAGTGAGTCGGGTGATGGCTACACCTTC
CAISESGDGYTF
>TRBJ1-2|TRBV11-3|NA|TRBD1
TGTGCCAGCAGCTTAGTTTTCGGGCAGGGGGTCTTTGGTGATGGCTACACCTTC
CASSLVFGQGVFGDGYTF
>TRBJ2-5|TRBV19|NA|TRBD2
TGTGCCAGTAGCGAGACTAGCGGGACGAGGGAGACCCAGTACTTC
CASSETSGTRETQYF
>TRBJ2-3|TRBV21-1|NA|NA
TGTGCCAGCACACCGGGGATGCTAGCGGGAGCGACAGATACGCAGTATTTT
CASTPGMLAGATDTQYF
>TRBJ2-5|TRBV5-1|NA|NA
TGCGCCAGCAGCTTAACTAGTGGGACCCAGTACTTC
CASSLTSGTQYF
>TRBJ2-7|TRBV7-8|NA|NA
TGTGCCAGCAGCCGCCGTAACCTAGCGCTCAACGAGCAGTACTTC
CASSRRNLALNEQYF
>TRBJ1-5|TRBV19|NA|NA
TGTGCCAGTAGTAACACAGGATACAATCAGCCCCAGCATTTT
CASSNTGYNQPQHF
>TRBJ1-1|TRBV2|NA|NA
TGTGCCAGCAGTGAGGCGGAGAACACTGAAGCTTTCTTT
CASSEAENTEAFF
>TRBJ1-5|TRBV19|NA|NA
TGTGCCAGTAGTCTTAGCTATGCCGAGGGTTGGCAGCCCCAGCATTTT
CASSLSYAEGWQPQHF
>TRBJ1-5|TRBV6-1|NA|NA
TGTGCCAGCAGTGAAGCTTACAATAGCAATCAGCCCCAGCATTTT
CASSEAYNSNQPQHF
>TRBJ2-2|TRBV6-1|NA|TRBD1
TGTGCCAGCAGTGCCCGGACAGGGAGAAGCGGGGAGCTGTTTTTT
CASSARTGRSGELFF
>TRBJ2-1|TRBV5-4|NA|NA
TGTGCCAGCAGCGGAAAGGGGGGAAGCTCCTACAATGAGCAGTTCTTC
CASSGKGGSSYNEQFF
>TRBJ2-6|TRBV6-6|NA|NA
TGTGCCAGCAGTTACATTTCCCTGTCCGGGGCCAACGTCCTGACTTTC
CASSYISLSGANVLTF
>TRBJ2-1|TRBV18|NA|TRBD1
TGTGCCAGCTCACCACCGGTGCTGACAGGGGTCGTTGATGAGCAGTTCTTC
CASSPPVLTGVVDEQFF
>TRBJ1-5|TRBV6-6|NA|NA
TGTGCCAGCACCTCCTTTAATCAGCCCCAGCATTTT
CASTSFNQPQHF
>TRBJ2-7|TRBV2|NA|NA
TGTGCCAGCAGTGACCGGATCCCACGTGGGTACGAGCAGTACTTC
CASSDRIPRGYEQYF
>TRBJ2-5|TRBV7-2|NA|TRBD2
TGTGCCAGCAGCACTCTAGCGGGAGCAGAGACCCAGTACTTC
CASSTLAGAETQYF
>TRBJ1-6|TRBV7-2|NA|NA
TGTGCCAGCAGCTCCCTGGGAGGGTCCGACTCACCCCTCCACTTT
CASSSLGGSDSPLHF